Listed below are T cell receptor beta chains from one sample, sequenced in a study of cytomegalovirus exposure and HLA in healthy donors. The table came from immunoSEQ multiplex PCR; TCRdb's copy has only in-frame clones and leaves some out. The table for this sample gives about 55,000 clones. The sample consisted of PBMCs. The source is a woman in her sixties in good health and CMV-seropositive. Each CDR3 is given with its conserved first and last residue. D genes are given only for firm matches.

>TRBJ2-7|TRBD1|TRBV15
CATSRDPTGVSYEQYF
>TRBJ1-5|NA|TRBV6-4
CASGGVFGGHF
>TRBJ1-1|NA|TRBV6-1
CATLEGWNTEAFF
>TRBJ2-7|NA|TRBV5-1
CASSRTGTSLAYEQYF
>TRBJ1-3|TRBD1|TRBV5-1
CASSPGTGDTIYF
>TRBJ2-3|NA|TRBV12-5
CASGLVLSAGPDTQYF
>TRBJ1-5|NA|TRBV27
CASSKSQGTGSNQPQHF
>TRBJ2-7|NA|TRBV28
CASSLGPLEQYF
>TRBJ2-7|NA|TRBV11-3
CASSFEDSYAYEQYF
>TRBJ2-7|NA|TRBV6-5
CASSHGQKQYF
>TRBJ1-2|TRBD1|TRBV5-1
CASSENYRGEGYTF
>TRBJ1-5|NA|TRBV20-1
CSATPRQPQHF
>TRBJ2-1|NA|TRBV6-5
CASSYVQDNEQFF
>TRBJ2-2|NA|TRBV18
CASSPSNTGELFF
>TRBJ2-2|NA|TRBV28
CASSLPQVNTGELFF
>TRBJ1-6|NA|TRBV9
CASSVVGGAPLHF
>TRBJ1-1|NA|TRBV11-2
CASSRGNTEAFF
>TRBJ2-3|NA|TRBV19
CASSIGSGGGSTDTQYF
>TRBJ1-2|NA|TRBV7-9
CASSLPGQRPNYGYTF
>TRBJ1-5|TRBD1|TRBV6-1
CASSDTTGMGNQPQHF
>TRBJ1-5|TRBD1|TRBV28
CASSFLDRPNQPQHF
>TRBJ1-3|NA|TRBV6-5
CASSSTTGFSGNTIYF
>TRBJ1-1|NA|TRBV19
CASSLLYPIEAFF
>TRBJ1-1|TRBD1|TRBV29-1
CSVGLNRGRDTEAFF
>TRBJ2-5|NA|TRBV1
CTSSQEVGASGGLETQYF
>TRBJ1-2|TRBD1|TRBV2
CASAARTGGGYTF
>TRBJ2-3|NA|TRBV5-1
CASSLADPGGDTQYF
>TRBJ2-5|NA|TRBV15
CATSGRYQETQYF
>TRBJ2-1|TRBD1|TRBV18
CASSLLGTGTNNEQFF
>TRBJ2-1|TRBD1|TRBV29-1
CSARQGTDNEQFF
>TRBJ1-3|NA|TRBV10-3
CAISLGGGGNTIYF